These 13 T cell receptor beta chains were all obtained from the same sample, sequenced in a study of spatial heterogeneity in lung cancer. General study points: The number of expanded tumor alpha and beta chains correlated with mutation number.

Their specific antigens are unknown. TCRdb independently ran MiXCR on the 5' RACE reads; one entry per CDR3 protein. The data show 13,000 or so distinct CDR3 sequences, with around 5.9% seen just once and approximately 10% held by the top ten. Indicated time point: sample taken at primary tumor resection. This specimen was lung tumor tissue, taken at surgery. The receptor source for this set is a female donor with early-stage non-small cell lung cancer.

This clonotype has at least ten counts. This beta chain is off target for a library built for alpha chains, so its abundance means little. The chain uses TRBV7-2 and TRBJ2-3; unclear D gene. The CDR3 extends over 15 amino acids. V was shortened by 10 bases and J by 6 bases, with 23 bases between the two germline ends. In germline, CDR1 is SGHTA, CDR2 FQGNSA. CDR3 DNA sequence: TGTGCCACCCACGCTCCGGGTATTCCCGCGGATACGCAGTATTTT. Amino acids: CATHAPGIPADTQYF.

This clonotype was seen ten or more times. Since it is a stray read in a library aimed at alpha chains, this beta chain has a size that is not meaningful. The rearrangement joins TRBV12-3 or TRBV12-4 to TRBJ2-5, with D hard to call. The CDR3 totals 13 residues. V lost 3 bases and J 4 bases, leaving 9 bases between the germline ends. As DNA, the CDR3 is TGTGCCAGCAGTTTCGAAAGTACAGAGACCCAGTACTTC. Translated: CASSFESTETQYF.

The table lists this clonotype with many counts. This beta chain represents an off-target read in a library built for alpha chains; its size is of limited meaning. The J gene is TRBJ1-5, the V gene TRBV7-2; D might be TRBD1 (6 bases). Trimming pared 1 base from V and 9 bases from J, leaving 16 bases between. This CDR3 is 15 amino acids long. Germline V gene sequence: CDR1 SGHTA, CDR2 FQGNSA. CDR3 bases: TGTGCCAGCAGCTTAGTTTTAGGGGGGCTCGGGCCCCAGCATTTT. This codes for CASSLVLGGLGPQHF.

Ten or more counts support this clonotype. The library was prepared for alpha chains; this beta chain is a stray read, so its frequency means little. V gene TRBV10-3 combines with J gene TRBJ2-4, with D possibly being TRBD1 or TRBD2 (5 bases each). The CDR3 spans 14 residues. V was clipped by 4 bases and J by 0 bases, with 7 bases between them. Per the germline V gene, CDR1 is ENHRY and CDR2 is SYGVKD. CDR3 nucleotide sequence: TGTGCCATCAGTGGTGGGACAGCCAAAAACATTCAGTACTTC. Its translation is CAISGGTAKNIQYF.

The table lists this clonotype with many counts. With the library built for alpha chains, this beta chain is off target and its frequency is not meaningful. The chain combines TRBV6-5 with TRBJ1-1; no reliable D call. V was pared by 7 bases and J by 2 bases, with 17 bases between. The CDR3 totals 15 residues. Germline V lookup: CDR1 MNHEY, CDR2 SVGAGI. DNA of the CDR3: TGTGCCAGCACCCCACGGGTAGGAGATAACACTGAAGCTTTCTTT. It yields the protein CASTPRVGDNTEAFF.

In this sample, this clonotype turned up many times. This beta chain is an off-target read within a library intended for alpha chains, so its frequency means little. The CDR3 region is CASSEWGDGYNEQFF. The CDR3, as DNA: TGTGCCAGCAGTGAGTGGGGAGATGGGTACAATGAGCAGTTCTTC. The chain couples TRBV2 to TRBJ2-1; D may be TRBD2 (5 bases). This CDR3 is 15 amino acids long. CDR1 and CDR2 (germline): SNHLY, FYNNEI. V dropped 3 bases and J dropped 4 bases, with 13 bases sitting between them.

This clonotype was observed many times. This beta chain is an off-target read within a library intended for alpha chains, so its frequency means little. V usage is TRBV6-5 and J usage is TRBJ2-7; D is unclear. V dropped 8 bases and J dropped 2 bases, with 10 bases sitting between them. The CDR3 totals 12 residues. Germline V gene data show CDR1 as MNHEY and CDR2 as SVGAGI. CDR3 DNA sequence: TGTGCCAGCGGGCGGCCCCCCTACGAGCAGTACTTC. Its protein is CASGRPPYEQYF.

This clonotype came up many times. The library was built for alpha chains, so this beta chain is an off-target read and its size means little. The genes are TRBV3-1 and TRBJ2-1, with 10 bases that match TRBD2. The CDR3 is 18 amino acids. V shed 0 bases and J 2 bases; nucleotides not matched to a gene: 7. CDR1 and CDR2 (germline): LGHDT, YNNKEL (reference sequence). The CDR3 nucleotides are TGTGCCAGCAGCCAAGAAGCGGGGGGGCTGGGTGCCTACAATGAGCAGTTCTTC. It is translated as CASSQEAGGLGAYNEQFF.

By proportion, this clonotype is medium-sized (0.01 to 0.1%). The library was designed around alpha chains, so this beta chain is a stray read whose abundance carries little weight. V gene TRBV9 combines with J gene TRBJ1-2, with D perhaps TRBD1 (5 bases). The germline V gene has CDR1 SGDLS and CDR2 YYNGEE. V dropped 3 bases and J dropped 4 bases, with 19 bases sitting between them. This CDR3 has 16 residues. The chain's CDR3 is CASSGGRDPVFYGYTF. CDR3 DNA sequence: TGTGCCAGCAGCGGGGGCCGCGACCCCGTTTTCTATGGCTACACCTTC.

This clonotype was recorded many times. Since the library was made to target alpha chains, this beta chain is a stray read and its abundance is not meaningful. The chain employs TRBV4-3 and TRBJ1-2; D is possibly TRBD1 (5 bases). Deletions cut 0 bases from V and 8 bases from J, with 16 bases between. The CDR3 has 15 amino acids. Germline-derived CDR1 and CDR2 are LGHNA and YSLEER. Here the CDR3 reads CASSQDGTGTVGYTF. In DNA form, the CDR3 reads TGCGCCAGCAGCCAAGATGGGACGGGAACGGTGGGCTACACCTTC.

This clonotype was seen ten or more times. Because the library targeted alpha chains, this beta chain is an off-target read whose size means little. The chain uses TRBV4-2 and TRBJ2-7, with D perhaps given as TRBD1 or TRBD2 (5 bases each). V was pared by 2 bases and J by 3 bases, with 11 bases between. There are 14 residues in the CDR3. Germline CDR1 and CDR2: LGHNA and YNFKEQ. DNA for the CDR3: TGTGCCAGCAGCCAACGGGGCGGGTTCTACGAGCAGTACTTC. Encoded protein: CASSQRGGFYEQYF.

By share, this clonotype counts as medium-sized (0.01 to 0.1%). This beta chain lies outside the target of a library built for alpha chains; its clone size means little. CDR3 loop: CASSVVPGGGNEQFF. CDR3 nucleotide sequence: TGTGCCAGCAGCGTAGTCCCGGGGGGAGGTAATGAGCAGTTCTTC. This rearrangement joins TRBV9 to TRBJ2-1; 7 bases match TRBD2. This CDR3 is 15 amino acids long. Germline values: CDR1 SGDLS, CDR2 YYNGEE. The trim removed 0 bases at V and 7 bases at J, leaving 7 bases unmatched.

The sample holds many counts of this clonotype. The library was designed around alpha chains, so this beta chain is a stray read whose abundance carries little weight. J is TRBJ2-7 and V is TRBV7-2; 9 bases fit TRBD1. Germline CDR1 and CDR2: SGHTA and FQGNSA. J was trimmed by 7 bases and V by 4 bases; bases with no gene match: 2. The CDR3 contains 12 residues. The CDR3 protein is CASSSDRGEQYF. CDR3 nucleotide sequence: TGTGCCAGCAGCTCGGACAGGGGTGAGCAGTACTTC. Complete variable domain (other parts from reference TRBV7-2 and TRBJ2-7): GAGVSQSPSNKVTEKGKDVELRCDPISGHTALYWYRQSLGQGLEFLIYFQGNSAPDKSGLPSDRFSAERTGGSVSTLTIQRTQQEDSAVYLCASSSDRGEQYFGPGTRLTVT.